The 5 T cell receptor beta chains given below trace back to one sample, sequenced in a study of cytomegalovirus exposure and HLA in healthy donors. PCR was performed using 60 Vbeta and 13 Jbeta primers. Profiled with immunoSEQ multiplex PCR; TCRdb holds only in-frame clones, not every one. Here the sample spans approximately 200,000 clones, roughly 84% being singletons. Sequenced: PBMCs. The receptor source for this set is a human donor in good health.

Note on this clone: One junction end does not reproduce the germline sequence, and a read error may be involved. The gene calls are TRBV20-1 and TRBJ1-2, with 7 bases lining up with TRBD1. This CDR3 contains 11 residues. The germline gives CDR1 DFQATT, CDR2 SNEGSKA (reference sequence). This CDR3 is CSARDYETGYF. For the CDR3, the DNA is TGCAGTGCTAGAGATTATGAGACAGGGTACTTC.

The chain joins TRBV6-6 to TRBJ2-7; TRBD1 agrees at 7 bases. The V segment lost 0 bases and the J segment 0 bases; nucleotides outside the gene matches: 5. CDR3 length equals 16 residues. Germline CDR1 MNHNY, CDR2 SVGAGI (reference sequence). The CDR3 here is CASSYSWDSNSYEQYF. As DNA, the CDR3 is TGTGCCAGCAGTTACTCATGGGACAGTAACTCCTACGAGCAGTACTTC.

This rearrangement joins TRBV4-1 to TRBJ1-5; D is unclear. Trimming shortened V by 2 bases and J by 4 bases, and 9 bases separated the two germline ends. The CDR3 is 14 residues long. Per the germline V gene, CDR1 is MGHRA and CDR2 is YSYEKL. CDR3 DNA sequence: TGCGCCAGCAGCCAAAGCCCGTCGAATCAGCCCCAGCATTTT. Amino acid sequence: CASSQSPSNQPQHF.

The V gene is TRBV7-2, the J gene TRBJ2-7; TRBD2 aligns across 9 bases. This CDR3 spans 16 amino acids. Unmatched junction bases numbered 4, after V lost 1 base and J lost 0 bases. In germline, CDR1 is SGHTA, CDR2 FQGNSA. DNA for the CDR3: TGTGCCAGCAGCTTAGGACTAGCGGTAAACTCCTACGAGCAGTACTTC. This encodes CASSLGLAVNSYEQYF.

The chain uses TRBV7-8 and TRBJ2-7; 11 nucleotides line up with TRBD2. J lost 4 bases, V lost 1 base, and 9 bases had no gene match. The CDR3 length is 17 residues. Per germline, CDR1 SGHVS and CDR2 FQNEAQ. CDR3 nucleotide sequence: TGTGCCAGCAGCTTAGGCTTTAGACTAGCGGGAACTTACGAGCAGTACTTC. It translates to CASSLGFRLAGTYEQYF. The full variable domain, with the rest looked up from reference TRBV7-8 and TRBJ2-7, is GAGVSQSPRYKVAKRGQDVALRCDPISGHVSLFWYQQALGQGPEFLTYFQNEAQLDKSGLPSDRFFAERPEGSVSTLKIQRTQQEDSAVYLCASSLGFRLAGTYEQYFGPGTRLTVT.